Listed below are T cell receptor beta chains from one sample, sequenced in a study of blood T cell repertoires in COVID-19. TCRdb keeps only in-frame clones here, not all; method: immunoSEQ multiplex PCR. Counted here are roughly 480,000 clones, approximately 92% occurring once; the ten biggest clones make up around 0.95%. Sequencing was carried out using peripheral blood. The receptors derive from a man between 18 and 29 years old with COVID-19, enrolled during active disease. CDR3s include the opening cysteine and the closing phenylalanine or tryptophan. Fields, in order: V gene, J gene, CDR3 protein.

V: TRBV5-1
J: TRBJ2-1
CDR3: CASSLTRDNEQFF

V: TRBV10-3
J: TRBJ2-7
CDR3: CAIGQNYEQYF

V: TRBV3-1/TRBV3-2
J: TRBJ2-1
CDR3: CASRSGLDNEQFF

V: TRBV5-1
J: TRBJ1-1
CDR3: CASSLLSGVNTEAFF

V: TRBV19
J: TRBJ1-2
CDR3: CASSMDRGISYGYTF

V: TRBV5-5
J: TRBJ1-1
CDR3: CASSFKILNTEAFF

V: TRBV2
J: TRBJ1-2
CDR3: CATHPTQGGGYTF

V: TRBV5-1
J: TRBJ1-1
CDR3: CASSFGQNTEAFF

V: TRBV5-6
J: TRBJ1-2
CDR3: CASSSRGQGYGYTF

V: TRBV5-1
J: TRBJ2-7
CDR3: CASSGTKKDRDSYEQYF

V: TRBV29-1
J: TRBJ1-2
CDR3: CSVETQAAGYTF

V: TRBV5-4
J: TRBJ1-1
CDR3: CASSKGLTNTEAFF

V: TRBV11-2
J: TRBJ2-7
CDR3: CASSLDRWQGASYEQYF

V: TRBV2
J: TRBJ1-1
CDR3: CASSLTGGRTEAFF

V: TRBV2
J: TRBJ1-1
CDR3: CASRITGLNTEAFF

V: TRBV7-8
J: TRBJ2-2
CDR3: CASSLGRGTGELFF

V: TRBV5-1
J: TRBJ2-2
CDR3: CASREGGRGGELFF

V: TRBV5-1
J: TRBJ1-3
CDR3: CASSSDSSGNTIYF

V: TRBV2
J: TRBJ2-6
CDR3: CASIGPRAGYNPNSGANVLTF

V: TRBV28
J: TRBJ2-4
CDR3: CASKGGPVNIQYF

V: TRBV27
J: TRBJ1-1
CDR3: CASSLRPHSRMNTEAFF

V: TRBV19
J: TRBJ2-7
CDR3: CASSFLTGGEQYF

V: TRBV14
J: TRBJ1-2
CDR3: CASSWATGNYGYTF

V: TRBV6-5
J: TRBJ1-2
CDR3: CASNQGQLTNYGYTF

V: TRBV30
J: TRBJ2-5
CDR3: CAWSPPDRVETQYF

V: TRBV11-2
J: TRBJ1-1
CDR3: CASSPRGRNTEAFF

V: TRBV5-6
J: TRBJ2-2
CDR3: CASSSPGTSPGELFF

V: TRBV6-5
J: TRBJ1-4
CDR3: CASRDYRGREKLFF

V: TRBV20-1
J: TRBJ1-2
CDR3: CSASPVIYGYTF

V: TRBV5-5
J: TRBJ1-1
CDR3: CASSFSTGKTEAFF

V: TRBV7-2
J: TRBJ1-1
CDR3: CASSRRQGAYTSFF

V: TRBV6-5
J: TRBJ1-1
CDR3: CASSMFMGSTEAFF

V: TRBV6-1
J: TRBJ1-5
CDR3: CASSENAPPSQPQHF

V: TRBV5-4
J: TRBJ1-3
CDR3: CASSLGGRNTIYF

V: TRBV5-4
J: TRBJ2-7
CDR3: CASSSGTRADEQYF

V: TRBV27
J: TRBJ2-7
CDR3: CASSLWFWGGEHNEQYF

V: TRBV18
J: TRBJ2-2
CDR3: CASSPIGDRKNTGELFF

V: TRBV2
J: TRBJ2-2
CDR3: CASSPRGVTGELFF

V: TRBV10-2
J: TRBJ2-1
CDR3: CASSLTSGLSYNEQFF

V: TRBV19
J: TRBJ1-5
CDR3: CASRLRGEGQPQHF

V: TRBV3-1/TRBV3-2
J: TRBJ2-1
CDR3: CASSQEGGVAGDGRIF

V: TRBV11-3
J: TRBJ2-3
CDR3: CASSLEGAGGSDTQYF

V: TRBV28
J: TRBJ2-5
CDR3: CASRRRGRETQYF

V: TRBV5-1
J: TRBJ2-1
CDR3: CASSSGTGYTEQFF

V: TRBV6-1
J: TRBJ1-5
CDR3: CASSERRFQPQHF

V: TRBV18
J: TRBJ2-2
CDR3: CASSPLSGGNTGELFF

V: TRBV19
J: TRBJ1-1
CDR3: CASSEGARTEAFF

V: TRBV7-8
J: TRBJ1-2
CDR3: CASSLQGLDGYTF

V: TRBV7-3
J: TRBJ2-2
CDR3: CASSLSGRNTGELFF